The next 29 T cell receptor beta chains were all read from a single sample in a study of T cells in Graves' hyperthyroidism and ophthalmopathy. The TCR beta CDR3 regions underwent amplification using RNA transcripts as the source. First-round RT-PCR with HTBI primers amplified the TCR CDR3 region. TCRdb re-called the multiplex PCR reads through MiXCR, storing one row per CDR3 protein. The repertoire holds under 500,000 distinct CDR3 sequences, with roughly an eighth as singletons. Sample: blood. The receptors were sampled from a man aged 50 to 60 with Graves' ophthalmopathy.

Ten or more counts support this clonotype. The J gene is TRBJ2-1, the V gene TRBV7-3, with 9 nucleotides matching TRBD2. Trimming removed 6 bases from V and 6 bases from J; junction bases left unmatched: 9. Germline loops: CDR1 SGHTA, CDR2 FQGTGA. This CDR3 contains 15 residues. CDR3 sequence (DNA): TGTGCCAGCAGAGATAGCGGGAGTACCGGCAATGAGCAGTTCTTC. Translating gives CASRDSGSTGNEQFF. The full variable domain, in which reference TRBV7-3 and TRBJ2-1 provide the parts outside the CDR3, is GAGVSQTPSNKVTEKGKYVELRCDPISGHTALYWYRQSLGQGPEFLIYFQGTGAADDSGLPNDRFFAVRPEGSVSTLKIQRTERGDSAVYLCASRDSGSTGNEQFFGPGTRLTVL.

This clonotype was seen at least ten times. The rearrangement joins TRBV18 to TRBJ1-4; D is unclear. V gave up 4 bases and J gave up 4 bases, with 7 bases separating them. The CDR3 is 13 residues long. Germline V gives CDR1 KGHSH, CDR2 LQKENI. Here the CDR3 reads CASSLRINEKLFF. The CDR3, as DNA: TGTGCCAGCTCACTGCGTATTAATGAAAAACTGTTTTTT.

The V gene is TRBV5-1, the J gene TRBJ2-2; D perhaps matches TRBD1 (6 bases). The CDR3 sequence is 16 residues long. Germline V CDR1 and CDR2: SGHRS, YFSETQ. Trimming took 4 bases from V and 0 from J, leaving 13 bases between them. The CDR3 protein is CASSPGTPPNTGELFF. CDR3 in DNA: TGCGCCAGCAGCCCCGGGACACCTCCGAACACCGGGGAGCTGTTTTTT.

The rearrangement links TRBV7-8 to TRBJ2-1; 11 nucleotides match TRBD2. Germline-derived CDR1 and CDR2 are SGHVS and FQNEAQ. Trimming at V came to 5 bases and at J to 7 bases, leaving 7 bases not matched to a gene. This CDR3 contains 15 residues. CDR3 sequence: CASSRTSGRLNEQFF. The CDR3 coding sequence is TGTGCCAGCAGCAGGACTAGCGGGCGACTGAATGAGCAGTTCTTC.

This clonotype was counted many times. This chain joins TRBV6-1 and TRBJ2-1, with D hard to call. CDR3 size: 14 residues. Germline lookup yields CDR1 MNHNS and CDR2 SASEGT. With 5 bases removed from V and 6 bases from J, the gap between germline ends came to 14 bases. CDR3 nucleotides: TGTGCCAGCAGTTTCACCGAGGTCGTCAATGAGCAGTTCTTC. Translation: CASSFTEVVNEQFF.

This clonotype was seen many times. The chain carries TRBV20-1 and TRBJ2-5; 7 positions agree with TRBD1. The germline V gene has CDR1 DFQATT and CDR2 SNEGSKA (reference sequence). Trimming at V came to 0 bases and at J to 1 base, leaving 26 bases not matched to a gene. This CDR3 comprises 22 residues. CDR3 DNA: TGCAGTGCTAGAGACACGGTCCCATATGGGACAGCGAGGACCTCCTTCCAAGAGACCCAGTACTTC. Translated: CSARDTVPYGTARTSFQETQYF.

The V gene is TRBV7-3, the J gene TRBJ2-3; TRBD2 agrees at 7 bases. The CDR3 runs to 18 residues. Trimming took 5 bases from V and 0 from J; bases not matched to a gene: 14. Germline V gene sequence: CDR1 SGHTA, CDR2 FQGTGA. The CDR3 protein is CASSPQPPGGTSTDTQYF. The CDR3 DNA is TGTGCCAGCAGCCCTCAACCGCCGGGGGGAACTAGCACAGATACGCAGTATTTT.

This clonotype was observed a few times. The chain carries TRBV5-6 and TRBJ2-1; 9 bases are shared with TRBD1. J was trimmed by 9 bases and V by 5 bases; bases with no gene match: 12. Germline assignment: CDR1 SGHDT and CDR2 YYEEEE. The CDR3 runs to 15 residues. The CDR3 DNA reads TGTGCCAGCAGGCTCCGGGACAGGGCTTTTAGTGAGCAGTTCTTC. This translates into CASRLRDRAFSEQFF.

At least ten counts were recorded for this clonotype. The chain uses TRBV20-1 and TRBJ2-1; no clear D gene. This CDR3 region has 12 residues. V lost 3 bases to trimming and J lost 5 bases, with 8 bases between them. CDR1 is DFQATT and CDR2 is SNEGSKA in the germline V gene (reference sequence). The CDR3 bases are TGCAGTGCTAGGGAAGTGAACAATGAGCAGTTCTTC. Amino acids: CSAREVNNEQFF.

This clonotype was recorded a few times. In nucleotides, the CDR3 is TGTGCCAGCCGGCGCCGTACCTACGAGCAGTACTTC. It encodes CASRRRTYEQYF. The chain has TRBV28 and TRBJ2-7; D unresolved. CDR1 is MDHEN and CDR2 is SYDVKM in the germline V gene. The V and J ends lost 8 bases and 2 bases respectively, with 10 bases between them. The CDR3 is 12 amino acids.

This clonotype was seen a few times. J is TRBJ1-1 and V is TRBV6-1; TRBD1 might be the D (5 bases). Trimming cost V 7 bases and J 4 bases, with 13 bases left between them. There are 13 residues in the CDR3. Germline V gene lookup returns CDR1 MNHNS and CDR2 SASEGT. CDR3 protein: CASTLRGGTEAFF. CDR3 sequence (DNA): TGTGCCAGCACCTTACGCGGGGGCACTGAAGCTTTCTTT.

This clonotype was detected ten times or more. The rearrangement joins TRBV11-2 to TRBJ2-7; 7 nucleotides match TRBD2. Germline trimming cut 0 bases from V and 3 bases from J; bases unmatched to any gene: 8. The CDR3 is made up of 16 amino acids. CDR1 and CDR2 (germline): SGHAT, FQNNGV. The CDR3 nucleotides are TGTGCCAGCAGCTTAGAGGGTGCGGGAGTGGTCTACGAGCAGTACTTC. As protein: CASSLEGAGVVYEQYF.

This clonotype was picked up many times. The J gene is TRBJ1-1, the V gene TRBV20-1, with D maybe TRBD1 (5 bases). Germline assignment: CDR1 DFQATT and CDR2 SNEGSKA (reference sequence). The CDR3 contains 12 residues. V lost 4 bases, J lost 0 bases, and 6 bases lay in between. The CDR3 protein is CSAKTVNTEAFF. The CDR3 DNA is TGCAGTGCTAAGACAGTGAACACTGAAGCTTTCTTT.

This clonotype was observed a few times. The chain recombines TRBV18 with TRBJ1-1; D might be TRBD1 (5 bases). CDR1 is KGHSH, CDR2 LQKENI, per germline. The CDR3 is 16 residues long. The V end was cut by 3 bases, the J end by 1 base, with 15 bases between. CDR3 residues: CASSPRQSGRNTEAFF. DNA for the CDR3: TGTGCCAGCTCACCCCGACAGTCAGGCCGGAACACTGAAGCTTTCTTT.

This clonotype was picked up a small number of times. CDR3 nucleotides: TGTGCCAGTACAGCGGACGGTCGGTCCACTGAAGCTTTCTTT. Its translation: CASTADGRSTEAFF. The V gene is TRBV19, the J gene TRBJ1-1, with D unresolved. This CDR3 has 14 residues. V gave up 7 bases and J gave up 4 bases, with 16 bases separating them. Per the germline V gene, CDR1 is LNHDA and CDR2 is SQIVND (reference sequence).

The V gene is TRBV11-2, the J gene TRBJ2-7; D might be TRBD2 (6 bases). Per the germline V gene, CDR1 is SGHAT and CDR2 is FQNNGV. The CDR3 has 14 residues. Trimming pared 5 bases from V and 3 bases from J, leaving 14 bases between. For the CDR3, the DNA is TGTGCCAGCAGCAACCCCGGGGGTCTCTACGAGCAGTACTTC. Encoded protein: CASSNPGGLYEQYF.

This clonotype was observed at least ten times. V gene TRBV3-1 combines with J gene TRBJ2-7, with TRBD2 as a possible D gene (6 bases). Trimming left V 0 bases short and J 4 bases short, with 7 bases between. The CDR3 extends over 13 amino acids. CDR1 and CDR2 (germline): LGHDT, YNNKEL (reference sequence). The CDR3 nucleotides are TGTGCCAGCAGCCAAGATGGGACTTACGAGCAGTACTTC. Its protein product is CASSQDGTYEQYF.

This clonotype has more than one count but fewer than ten. The chain links TRBV28 to TRBJ1-4; 8 bases match TRBD1. The CDR3 covers 14 residues. Germline CDR1 reads MDHEN; CDR2 reads SYDVKM. J was trimmed by 3 bases and V by 6 bases; bases with no gene match: 3. CDR3 region: CASRPGGPNEKLFF. CDR3 nucleotide sequence: TGTGCCAGCAGACCAGGGGGCCCTAATGAAAAACTGTTTTTT.

A few counts support this clonotype. The rearrangement links TRBV24-1 to TRBJ2-7; the D gene is possibly TRBD2 (5 bases). Germline values: CDR1 KGHDR, CDR2 SFDVKD. V was cut by 5 bases and J by 7 bases, with 11 bases left in between. CDR3 length: 12 amino acids. The CDR3 DNA is TGTGCCACCAGTGGCCTGAGAGGGGAGCAGTACTTC. It translates to CATSGLRGEQYF.

This clonotype has more than one count but fewer than ten. The rearrangement uses TRBV12-3 or TRBV12-4 and TRBJ2-3, with D possibly being TRBD2 (6 bases). Trimming shortened V by 7 bases and J by 6 bases, and 17 bases separated the two germline ends. CDR3 length: 14 residues. The CDR3 loop is CASTPGTAGDTQYF. The CDR3 bases are TGTGCCAGCACTCCCGGGACGGCGGGGGATACGCAGTATTTT.

A note on this clonotype: This could be a read error, since a much larger clone is one nucleotide away. Given the absence of the conserved phenylalanine or tryptophan at the CDR3 end, a read error is likely. The J gene is TRBJ2-1, the V gene TRBV20-1; the D gene is possibly TRBD1 (5 bases). CDR1 and CDR2 from the germline V gene are DFQATT and SNEGSKA (reference sequence). CDR3 length: 13 residues. Here the CDR3 reads CSGEQQDDNEQFL. In DNA form, the CDR3 reads TGCAGCGGCGAACAACAGGACGACAATGAGCAGTTCCTC.

This clonotype was seen many times. The V and J genes are TRBV20-1 and TRBJ2-1; 12 nucleotides agree with TRBD2. The CDR3 loop spans 19 amino acids. V dropped 0 bases and J dropped 4; count of bases not matched to a gene: 13. Looked up from germline, CDR1 is DFQATT and CDR2 is SNEGSKA (reference sequence). The chain's CDR3 is CSARDLTRTSGMTYNEQFF. In DNA, the CDR3 is TGCAGTGCTAGAGATCTTACTAGGACTAGCGGGATGACTTACAATGAGCAGTTCTTC.

This clonotype was seen many times. The genes are TRBV7-9 and TRBJ2-2; 10 nucleotides agree with TRBD2. The ends lost 5 bases at V and 1 base at J; junction bases unmatched: 4. This CDR3 is built from 16 residues. The germline gives CDR1 SEHNR, CDR2 FQNEAQ (reference sequence). The CDR3: CASSQSGRGNTGELFF. CDR3 nucleotide sequence: TGTGCCAGCAGCCAAAGCGGGAGGGGGAACACCGGGGAGCTGTTTTTT. Using reference TRBV7-9 and TRBJ2-2 for the parts outside the CDR3, the full variable domain is DTGVSQNPRHKITKRGQNVTFRCDPISEHNRLYWYRQTLGQGPEFLTYFQNEAQLEKSRLLSDRFSAERPKGSFSTLEIQRTEQGDSAMYLCASSQSGRGNTGELFFGEGSRLTVL.

This chain links TRBV24-1 with TRBJ2-7; TRBD2 agrees at 14 bases. Trimming at V came to 9 bases and at J to 5 bases, leaving 5 bases not matched to a gene. Germline-derived CDR1 and CDR2 are KGHDR and SFDVKD. CDR3 length equals 14 residues. CDR3 bases: TGTGCCACCTCGGGACTAGCGGGAGTGGACGAGCAGTACTTC. Translating it yields CATSGLAGVDEQYF.

The chain joins TRBV29-1 to TRBJ2-7; D might be TRBD1 (5 bases). Germline CDR1 and CDR2: SQVTM and ANQGSEA. The CDR3 spans 14 residues. Deletions cut 3 bases from V and 4 bases from J, with 16 bases between. The CDR3 sequence: CSVEGLTGRYEQYF. The CDR3, as DNA: TGCAGCGTTGAGGGCCTAACAGGTCGGTACGAGCAGTACTTC.

For this clonotype: An end of the junction does not agree with germline; a read error may underlie this. This sequence joins TRBV29-1 and TRBJ1-1; perhaps TRBD1 as D (5 bases). The CDR3 is 13 amino acids. Germline V gene sequence: CDR1 SQVTM, CDR2 ANQGSEA. CDR3 protein: CNVEGHLGGEAFF. CDR3 bases: TGCAACGTTGAAGGTCACCTTGGGGGTGAAGCTTTCTTT.

The chain links TRBV7-2 to TRBJ1-5; D remains ambiguous. The CDR3 loop spans 14 amino acids. Germline V CDR1 and CDR2: SGHTA, FQGNSA. Trimming removed 2 bases from V and 6 bases from J, with 11 bases in between. For the CDR3, the DNA is TGTGCCAGCAGCTTACCATTGGCAGGTCAGCCCCAGCATTTT. This gives the protein CASSLPLAGQPQHF.

The chain uses TRBV28 and TRBJ2-2, with 7 bases aligning to TRBD1. This CDR3 is built from 16 residues. The germline V gene encodes CDR1 MDHEN and CDR2 SYDVKM. The ends lost 7 bases at V and 6 bases at J; junction bases unmatched: 14. The CDR3: CASTPIGTVAPGELFF. Here the CDR3 DNA reads TGTGCCAGCACCCCTATCGGGACAGTGGCTCCCGGGGAGCTGTTTTTT.

This clonotype was counted a few times. Since a much larger clone is just one base distant, this may be a read error. The chain joins TRBV7-2 to TRBJ2-1; 12 bases line up with TRBD2. This CDR3 has 16 amino acids. Germline V CDR1 and CDR2: SGHTA, FQGNSA. Trimming removed 5 bases from V and 2 bases from J; junction bases left unmatched: 4. The CDR3 DNA reads as TGTGCCAGCAGCCACCGGACTAGCGGGGCCTACAATGAGCAGTTCTTC. Its translation is CASSHRTSGAYNEQFF.